The entry that follows covers one TCR beta chain sequence. Its antigen is still unknown. Trimming removed 9 bases from V and 11 bases from J, with 9 bases in between. CDR1 is SNHLY and CDR2 is FYNNEI in the germline V gene. The CDR3 totals 9 residues. The data were taken from a study of CD4+ T cells in melanoma. Whole-study results and caveats: CD8+ T cell, macrophage and B cell function reportedly correlated with neoantigen-specific CD4+ T cells. Reportedly, melanoma neoantigen-specific CD4+ T cells showed varied differentiation states.

The data were produced by immunoSEQ multiplex PCR, yet TCRdb's version contains in-frame clones alone and is incomplete. The data show over 130,000 clones, 92% seen once. This chain links TRBV2 with TRBJ2-3; D is undetermined. The source of this sequence is a human donor with melanoma. The chain's CDR3 is CASWYLQYF. The DNA of the CDR3 is TGTGCCAGTTGGTATCTGCAGTATTTT.